Sequencing of this T cell receptor beta chain was carried out in a study of blood T cell repertoires in COVID-19. On the study more broadly: Donors in the United States, Italy and Spain gave samples during acute or convalescent COVID-19. The analysed material was cDNA or gDNA that came from T cells, B-cell-depleted T cells, or PBMCs.

Original methodology: Estimation of nucleated cell counts was performed using reference gene primer amplification. The method was immunoSEQ multiplex PCR; TCRdb's version includes in-frame clones alone and lacks a portion of them. V, J and clone size are taken as reported in that table, and D and trimming were inferred from the DNA itself. The sample has about 51,000 clones, over 75% seen once. There are 15 residues in the CDR3. The germline V gene has CDR1 MNHEY and CDR2 SVGAGI. With 5 bases clipped from V and 3 bases from J, the junction kept 4 bases outside the gene matches. Sequencing was done on a sample of peripheral blood. The TCR originated in a man aged 50 or older with active COVID-19. The V and J genes are TRBV6-5 and TRBJ2-1, with 10 bases aligning to TRBD2. This CDR3 reads CASSMGLASYNEQFF. The CDR3 coding sequence is TGTGCCAGCAGTATGGGACTAGCGAGCTACAATGAGCAGTTCTTC.